This TCR beta chain came from a study of OX40 agonist ivuxolimab in advanced cancers. The assay was immunoSEQ multiplex PCR, and TCRdb's table has in-frame clones only and misses some. The data show 70,000 to 95,000 clones, roughly 90% seen once. The CDR3 length is 14 residues. V lost 3 bases, J lost 0 bases, and 2 bases stayed unmatched. Germline V CDR1 and CDR2: MDHEN, SYDVKM. This clone was detected only a few times. The sample in question was CD4+ or CD8+ T cells sorted from blood, obtained in a trial of the OX40 agonist ivuxolimab. The chain combines TRBV28 with TRBJ2-7, with TRBD2 identical over 7 bases. The clonotype was recovered from an adult with an advanced solid tumor such as melanoma, head and neck, liver or kidney cancer. The CDR3 here is CASSLGGSSYEQYF. CDR3 DNA sequence: TGTGCCAGCAGTTTGGGAGGGAGCTCCTACGAGCAGTACTTC.